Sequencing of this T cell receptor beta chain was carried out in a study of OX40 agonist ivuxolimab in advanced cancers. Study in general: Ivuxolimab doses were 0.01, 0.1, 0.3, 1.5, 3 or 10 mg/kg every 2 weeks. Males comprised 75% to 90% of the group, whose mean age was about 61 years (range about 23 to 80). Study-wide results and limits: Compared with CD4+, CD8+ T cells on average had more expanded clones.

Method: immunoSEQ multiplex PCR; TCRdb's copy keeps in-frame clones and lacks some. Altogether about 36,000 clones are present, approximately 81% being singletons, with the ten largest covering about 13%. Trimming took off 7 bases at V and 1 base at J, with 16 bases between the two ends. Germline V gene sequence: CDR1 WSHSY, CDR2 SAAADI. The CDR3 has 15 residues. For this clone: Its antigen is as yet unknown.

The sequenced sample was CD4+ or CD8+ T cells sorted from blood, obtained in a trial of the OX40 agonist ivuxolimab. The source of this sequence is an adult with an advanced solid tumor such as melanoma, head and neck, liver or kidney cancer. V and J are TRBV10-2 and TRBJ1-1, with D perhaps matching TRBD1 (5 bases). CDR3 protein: CASKPTDASNTEAFF. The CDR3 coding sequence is TGCGCCAGCAAGCCGACAGACGCCTCGAACACTGAAGCTTTCTTT.